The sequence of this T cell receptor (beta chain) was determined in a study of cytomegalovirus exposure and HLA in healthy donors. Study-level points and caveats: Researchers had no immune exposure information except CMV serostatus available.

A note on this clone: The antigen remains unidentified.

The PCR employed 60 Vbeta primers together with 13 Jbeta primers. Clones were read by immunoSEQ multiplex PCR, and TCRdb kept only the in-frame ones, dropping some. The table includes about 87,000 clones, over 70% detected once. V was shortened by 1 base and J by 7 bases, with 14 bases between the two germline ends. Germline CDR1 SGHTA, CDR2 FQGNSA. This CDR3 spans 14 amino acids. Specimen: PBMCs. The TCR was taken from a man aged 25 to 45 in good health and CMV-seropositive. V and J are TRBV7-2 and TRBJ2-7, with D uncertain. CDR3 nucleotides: TGTGCCAGCAGCTTAGATGGCAGACCTAGGGAGCAGTACTTC. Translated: CASSLDGRPREQYF.